The sequence of this T cell receptor beta chain was determined in a study of shared clonotypes between healthy human individuals. As defined, naive CD8 cells were CD45RO-negative and positively selected for CCR7, with terminally differentiated effector memory CD45RA+ cells excluded. The V end was cut by 0 bases, the J end by 5 bases, with 14 bases between. The length of the CDR3 is 15 residues. The germline CDR1 and CDR2 sequences are SGHNT and YYREEE (reference sequence). Clones were sequenced by immunoSEQ multiplex PCR, and TCRdb holds only the in-frame ones, with some missing. The sample yields about 800,000 clones, about 97% seen once.

This sequence joins TRBV5-4 and TRBJ2-5; D possibly uses TRBD1 or TRBD2 (5 bases each). Sequenced input: naive CD8+ T cells sorted from blood. This TCR came from a man aged 25 to 40 in good health. The chain's CDR3 is CASSLAGTPPETQYF. The CDR3 bases are TGTGCCAGCAGCTTGGCTGGGACGCCGCCCGAGACCCAGTACTTC.